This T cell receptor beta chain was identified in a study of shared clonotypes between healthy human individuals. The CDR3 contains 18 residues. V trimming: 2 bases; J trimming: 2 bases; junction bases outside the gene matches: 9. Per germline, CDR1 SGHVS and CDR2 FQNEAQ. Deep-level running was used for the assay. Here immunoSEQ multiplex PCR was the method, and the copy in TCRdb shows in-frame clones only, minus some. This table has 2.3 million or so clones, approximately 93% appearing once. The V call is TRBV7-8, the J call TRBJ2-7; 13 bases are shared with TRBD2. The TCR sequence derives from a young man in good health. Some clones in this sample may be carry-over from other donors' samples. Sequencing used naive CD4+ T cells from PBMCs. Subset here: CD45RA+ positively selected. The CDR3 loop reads CASSLFGTSGKRTYEQYF. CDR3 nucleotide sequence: TGTGCCAGCAGCTTATTCGGGACTAGCGGGAAGAGAACCTACGAGCAGTACTTC. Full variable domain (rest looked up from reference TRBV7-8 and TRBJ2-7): GAGVSQSPRYKVAKRGQDVALRCDPISGHVSLFWYQQALGQGPEFLTYFQNEAQLDKSGLPSDRFFAERPEGSVSTLKIQRTQQEDSAVYLCASSLFGTSGKRTYEQYFGPGTRLTVT.